This TCR beta chain comes out of a study of shared clonotypes between healthy human individuals. General study points: Compared with clonotypes that all four donors shared, non-shared clonotypes had lower generation probabilities. Depth of sequencing was expected to influence donor clonotype sharing.

TCRdb keeps only in-frame clones here, not all; method: immunoSEQ multiplex PCR. The top ten clones hold around 0.37% of a sample with some 2.4 million clones, roughly 93% of them seen once. CDR3 size: 13 residues. The count of this clone is one. What it recognizes is unknown. This chain joins TRBV12-1 and TRBJ2-7; the table's D call of TRBD1 was not tested on the DNA. TRBV12-1 is a known pseudogene. The receptor comes from a man between 18 and 35 years old in good health. Some clones in this sample may be carry-over from other donors' samples. The source material was naive CD4+ T cells from PBMCs. The subset is: CD45RA+ positively selected. The CDR3 loop is CASSWQAQPGQYF. DNA of the CDR3: TGTGCCAGCAGCTGGCAGGCCCAGCCTGGGCAGTACTTC.